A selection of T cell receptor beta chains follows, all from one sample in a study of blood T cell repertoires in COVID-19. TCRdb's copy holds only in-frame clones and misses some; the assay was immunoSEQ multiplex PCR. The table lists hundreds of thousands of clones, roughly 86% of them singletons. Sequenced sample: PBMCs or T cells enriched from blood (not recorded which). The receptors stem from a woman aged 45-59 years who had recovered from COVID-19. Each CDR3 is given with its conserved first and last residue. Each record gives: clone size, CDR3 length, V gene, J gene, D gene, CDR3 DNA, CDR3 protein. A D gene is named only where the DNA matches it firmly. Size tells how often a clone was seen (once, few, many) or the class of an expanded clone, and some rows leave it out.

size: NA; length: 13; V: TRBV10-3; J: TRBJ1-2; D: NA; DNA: TGTGCCATCAGGGAGGCAGGCTACTATGGCTACACCTTC; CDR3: CAIREAGYYGYTF
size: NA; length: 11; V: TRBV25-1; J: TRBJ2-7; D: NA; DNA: TGTGCCAGCAGTGTGGGGCTCGAGCAGTACTTC; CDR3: CASSVGLEQYF
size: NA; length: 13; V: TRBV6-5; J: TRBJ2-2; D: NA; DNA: TGTGCCAGCAGTCCAACCAGGGCCGGGGAGCTGTTTTTT; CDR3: CASSPTRAGELFF
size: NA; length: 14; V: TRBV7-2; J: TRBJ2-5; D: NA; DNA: TGTGCCAGCAGCTCGGGACTGCGGGAAGAGACCCAGTACTTC; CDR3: CASSSGLREETQYF
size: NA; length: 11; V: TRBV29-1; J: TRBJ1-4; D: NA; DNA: TGCAGCGGCGGAACGAGCGAAAAACTGTTTTTT; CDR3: CSGGTSEKLFF
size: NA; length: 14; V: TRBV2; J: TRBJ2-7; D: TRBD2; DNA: TGTGCCAGCAGCCCCTACCCTAGCGGCTACGAGCAGTACTTC; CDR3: CASSPYPSGYEQYF
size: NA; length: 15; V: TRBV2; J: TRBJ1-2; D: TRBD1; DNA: TGTGCCAGCAGAGAGGGACAGGGGCTGAACTATGGCTACACCTTC; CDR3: CASREGQGLNYGYTF
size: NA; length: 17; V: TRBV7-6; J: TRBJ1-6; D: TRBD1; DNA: TGTGCCAGCAGCTTAGCATCCCAGACAGGGTCGGGGTCACCCCTCCACTTT; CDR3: CASSLASQTGSGSPLHF
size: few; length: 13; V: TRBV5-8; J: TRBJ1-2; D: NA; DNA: TGTGCCAGCAGCTTGATAGGGAGCTATGGCTACACCTTC; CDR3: CASSLIGSYGYTF
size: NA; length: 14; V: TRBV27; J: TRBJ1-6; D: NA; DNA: TGTGCCAGCAGTTTAGGAAGAGGCTATTCACCCCTCCACTTT; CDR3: CASSLGRGYSPLHF
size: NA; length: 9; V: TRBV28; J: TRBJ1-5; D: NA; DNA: TGTGCCGCCGGGAGGCCCCAGCATTTT; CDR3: CAAGRPQHF
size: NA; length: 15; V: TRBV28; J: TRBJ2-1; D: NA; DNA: TGTGCCCACAGGGCCTCTCTCCTCAGCTACAATGAGCAGTTCTTC; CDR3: CAHRASLLSYNEQFF
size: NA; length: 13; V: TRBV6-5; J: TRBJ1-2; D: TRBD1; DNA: TGTGCCAGCAGTTACACAGGGGGCAATGGCTACACCTTC; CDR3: CASSYTGGNGYTF
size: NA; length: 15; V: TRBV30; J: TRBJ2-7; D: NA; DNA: TGTGCCTGGAGTCTAGCGCTCCCCCAAGGCGACGAGCAGTACTTC; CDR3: CAWSLALPQGDEQYF
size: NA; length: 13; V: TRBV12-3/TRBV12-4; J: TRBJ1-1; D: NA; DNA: TGTGCCAGCAGTTTGACAGAGAACACTGAAGCTTTCTTT; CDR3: CASSLTENTEAFF
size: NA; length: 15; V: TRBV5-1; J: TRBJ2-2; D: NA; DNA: TGCGCCAGCAGCCAGAGGGGGTCGAACACCGGGGAGCTGTTTTTT; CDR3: CASSQRGSNTGELFF
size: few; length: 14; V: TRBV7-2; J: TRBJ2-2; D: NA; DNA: TGTGCCAGCAGCTCAACAGCCCGCACCGGGGAGCTGTTTTTT; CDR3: CASSSTARTGELFF
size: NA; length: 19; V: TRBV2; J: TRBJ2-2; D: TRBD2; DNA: TGTGCCAGCAGTACCCCTCGGGCGGGAGGGAACCCCCACACCGGGGAGCTGTTTTTT; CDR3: CASSTPRAGGNPHTGELFF
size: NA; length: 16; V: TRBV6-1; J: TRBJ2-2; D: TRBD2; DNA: TGTGCCAGCAGTGCGGGCGGGAGGATAAACACCGGGGAGCTGTTTTTT; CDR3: CASSAGGRINTGELFF
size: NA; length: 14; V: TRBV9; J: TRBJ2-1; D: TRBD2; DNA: TGTGCCAGCAGCCGGGGACTAGCGGGATATGAGCAGTTCTTC; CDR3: CASSRGLAGYEQFF
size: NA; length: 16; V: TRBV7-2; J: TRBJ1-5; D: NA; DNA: TGTGCCAGCAGCTTAGGTCGGGGTGTTGGGGGGCAGCCCCAGCATTTT; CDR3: CASSLGRGVGGQPQHF
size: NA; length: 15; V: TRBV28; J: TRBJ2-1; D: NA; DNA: TGTGCCAGCAGTCAACCTCGAGGTAGCCGCAATGAGCAGTTCTTC; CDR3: CASSQPRGSRNEQFF
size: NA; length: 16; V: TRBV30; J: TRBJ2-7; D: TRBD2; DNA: TGTGCCTGGAGACCGGTGGCTAGCGGGAGCCGCAACGAGCAGTACTTC; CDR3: CAWRPVASGSRNEQYF